This paragraph reports one T cell receptor beta chain. The data derive from a study of OX40 agonist ivuxolimab in advanced cancers. Sequencing used immunoSEQ multiplex PCR; TCRdb keeps in-frame clones, though not all of them. The sample includes about 100,000 clones, around 93% seen only once; the top ten take around 0.64%. Deletions cut 1 base from V and 8 bases from J, with 9 bases between. CDR1 is SGHNT and CDR2 is YENEEA in the germline V gene. The CDR3 has 13 residues. This specimen was CD4+ or CD8+ T cells sorted from blood, taken in a trial of the OX40 agonist ivuxolimab. This TCR was recovered from an adult with an advanced solid tumor such as melanoma, head and neck, liver or kidney cancer. The chain couples TRBV11-3 to TRBJ2-1; D is unclear. The CDR3 DNA reads as TGTGCCAGCAGCTTAGGGGGAACGGATGAGCAGTTCTTC. Translating it yields CASSLGGTDEQFF.